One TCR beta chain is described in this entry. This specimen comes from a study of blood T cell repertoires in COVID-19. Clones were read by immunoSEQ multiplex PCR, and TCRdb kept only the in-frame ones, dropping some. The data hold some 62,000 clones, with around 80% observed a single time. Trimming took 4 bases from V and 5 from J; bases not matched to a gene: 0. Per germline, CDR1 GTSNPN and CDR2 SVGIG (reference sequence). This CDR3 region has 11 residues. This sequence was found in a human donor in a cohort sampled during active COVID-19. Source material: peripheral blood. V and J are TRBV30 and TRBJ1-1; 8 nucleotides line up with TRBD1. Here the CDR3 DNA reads TGTGCCTGGAACAGGGGGACTGAAGCTTTCTTT. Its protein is CAWNRGTEAFF.